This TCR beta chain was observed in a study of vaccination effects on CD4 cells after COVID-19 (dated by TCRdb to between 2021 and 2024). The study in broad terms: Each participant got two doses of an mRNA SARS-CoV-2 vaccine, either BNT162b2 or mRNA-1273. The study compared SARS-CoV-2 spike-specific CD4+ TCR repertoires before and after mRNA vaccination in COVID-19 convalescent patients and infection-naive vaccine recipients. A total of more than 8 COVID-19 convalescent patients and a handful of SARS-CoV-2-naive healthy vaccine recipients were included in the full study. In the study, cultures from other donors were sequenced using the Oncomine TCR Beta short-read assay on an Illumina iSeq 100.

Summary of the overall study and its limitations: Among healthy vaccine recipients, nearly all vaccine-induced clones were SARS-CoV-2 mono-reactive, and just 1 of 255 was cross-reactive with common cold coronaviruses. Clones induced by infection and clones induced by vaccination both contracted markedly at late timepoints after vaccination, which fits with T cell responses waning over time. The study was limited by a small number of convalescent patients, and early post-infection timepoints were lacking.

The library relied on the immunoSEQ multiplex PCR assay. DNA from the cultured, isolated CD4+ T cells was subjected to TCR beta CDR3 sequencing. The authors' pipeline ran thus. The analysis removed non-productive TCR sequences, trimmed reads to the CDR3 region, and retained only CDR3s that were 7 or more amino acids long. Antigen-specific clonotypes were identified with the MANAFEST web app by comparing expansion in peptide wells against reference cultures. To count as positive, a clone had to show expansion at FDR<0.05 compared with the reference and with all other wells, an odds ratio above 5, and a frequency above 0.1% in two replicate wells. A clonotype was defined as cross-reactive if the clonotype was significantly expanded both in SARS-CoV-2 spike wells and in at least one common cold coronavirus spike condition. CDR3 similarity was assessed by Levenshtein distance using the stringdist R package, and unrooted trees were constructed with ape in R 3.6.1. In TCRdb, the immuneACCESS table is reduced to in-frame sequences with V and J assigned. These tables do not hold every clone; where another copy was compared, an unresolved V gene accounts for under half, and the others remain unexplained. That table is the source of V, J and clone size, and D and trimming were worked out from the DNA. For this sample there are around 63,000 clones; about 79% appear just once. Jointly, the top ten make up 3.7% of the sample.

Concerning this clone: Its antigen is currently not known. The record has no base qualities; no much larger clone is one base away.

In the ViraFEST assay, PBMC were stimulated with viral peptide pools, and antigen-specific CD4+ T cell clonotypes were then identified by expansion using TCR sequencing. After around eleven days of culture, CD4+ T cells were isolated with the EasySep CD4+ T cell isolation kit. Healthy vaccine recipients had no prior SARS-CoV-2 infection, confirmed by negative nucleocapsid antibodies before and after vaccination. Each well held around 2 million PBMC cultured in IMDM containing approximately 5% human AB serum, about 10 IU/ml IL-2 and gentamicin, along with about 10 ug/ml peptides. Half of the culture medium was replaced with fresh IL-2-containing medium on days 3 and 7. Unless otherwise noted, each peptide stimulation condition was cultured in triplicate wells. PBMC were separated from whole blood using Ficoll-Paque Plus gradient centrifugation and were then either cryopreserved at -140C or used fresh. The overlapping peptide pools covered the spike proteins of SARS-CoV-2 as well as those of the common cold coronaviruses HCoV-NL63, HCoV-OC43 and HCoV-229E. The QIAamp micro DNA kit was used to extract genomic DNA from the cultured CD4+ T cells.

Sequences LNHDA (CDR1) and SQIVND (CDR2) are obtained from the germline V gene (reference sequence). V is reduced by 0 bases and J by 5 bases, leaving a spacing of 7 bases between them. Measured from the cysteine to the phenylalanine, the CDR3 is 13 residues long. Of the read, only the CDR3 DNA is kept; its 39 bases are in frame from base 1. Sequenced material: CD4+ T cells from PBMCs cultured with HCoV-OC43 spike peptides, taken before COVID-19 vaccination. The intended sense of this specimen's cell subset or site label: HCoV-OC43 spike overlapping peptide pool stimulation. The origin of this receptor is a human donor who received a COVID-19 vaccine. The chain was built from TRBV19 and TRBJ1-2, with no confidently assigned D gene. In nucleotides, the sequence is TGTGCCAGTAGTATAGATCCAGATTATGGCTACACCTTC. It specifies CASSIDPDYGYTF.